This T cell receptor (beta chain) was sequenced during a study of cytomegalovirus exposure and HLA in healthy donors. Background on the study: Earlier, approximately 180 million T cells were analyzed, and some 120 million unique TCR beta sequences were found among them. Around 81% of 350 to 400 genotyped donors fell in the Caucasian-associated ancestry cluster. Regarding the study as a whole: Earlier analysis found most TCR beta V segments productive about 90% or about 30% of the time. Common viral pathogens (according to a later analysis) appeared linked to several of the most significant clusters.

Vbeta (60) and Jbeta (13) primers were used in the PCR. Here immunoSEQ multiplex PCR was the method, and the copy in TCRdb shows in-frame clones only, minus some. The table counts about 130,000 clones; 2% to 2.5% lies in the top ten. Concerning this clone: The antigen remains unidentified.

The germline V gene has CDR1 SGHTA and CDR2 FQGTGA. V shed 2 bases and J 0 bases; nucleotides not matched to a gene: 5. The CDR3 sequence is 17 residues long. This TCR came from a man in his forties in good health and CMV-seronegative. V usage is TRBV7-3 and J usage is TRBJ2-1; 9 bases are a match to TRBD1. Material: PBMCs. The CDR3 coding sequence is TGTGCCAGCAGCTTATTGACAGGGGGAGTCTCCTACAATGAGCAGTTCTTC. This encodes CASSLLTGGVSYNEQFF.